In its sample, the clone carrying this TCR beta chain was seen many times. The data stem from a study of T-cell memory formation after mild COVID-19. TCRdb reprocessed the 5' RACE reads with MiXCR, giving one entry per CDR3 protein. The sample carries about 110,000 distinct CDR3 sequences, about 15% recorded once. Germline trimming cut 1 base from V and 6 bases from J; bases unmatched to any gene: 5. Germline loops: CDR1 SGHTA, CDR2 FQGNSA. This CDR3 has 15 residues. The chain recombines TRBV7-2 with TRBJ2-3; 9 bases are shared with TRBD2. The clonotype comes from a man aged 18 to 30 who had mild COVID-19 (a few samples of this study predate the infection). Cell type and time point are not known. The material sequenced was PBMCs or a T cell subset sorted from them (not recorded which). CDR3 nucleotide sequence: TGTGCCAGCAGCTTAGTAGCGGGGGCTGGGGATACGCAGTATTTT. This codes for CASSLVAGAGDTQYF.